The next 27 T cell receptor beta chains were all read from a single sample in a study of blood T cell repertoires in COVID-19 (dated by TCRdb to the early 2020s). Libraries were constructed by the immunoSEQ multiplex PCR assay. In its TCRdb copy, this immuneACCESS table keeps in-frame sequences only and misses some clones. Where compared with another copy, unresolved V genes explain less than half of these, and the others have no known cause. Recorded for this sample are 150,000 to 200,000 clones; 80% to 85% of them occurred a single time. Less than 3% of the sample comes from the top ten. The source material was peripheral blood. These receptors were taken from a human donor with acute or convalescent COVID-19. The donor label of this sample is uncertain.

The V and J genes are TRBV6-5 and TRBJ2-7, with 8 bases fitting TRBD2. The CDR3 is 14 residues long. V dropped 0 bases and J dropped 4; count of bases not matched to a gene: 2. CDR1 is MNHEY and CDR2 is SVGAGI in the germline V gene. The CDR3, as DNA: TGTGCCAGCAGTTACTCGGGACTAGTATACGAGCAGTACTTC. Translating gives CASSYSGLVYEQYF.

The V call is TRBV10-1, the J call TRBJ2-2, with D unclear. V shed 8 bases and J shed 0 bases, with 10 bases lying between them. This CDR3 comprises 14 residues. Per germline, CDR1 WNHNN and CDR2 SYGVQD (reference sequence). The CDR3 sequence: CASRDQANTGELFF. CDR3 nucleotide sequence: TGCGCCAGCCGAGACCAGGCGAACACCGGGGAGCTGTTTTTT.

A single count supports this clone. The CDR3 loop is CASSLTSGGGTDTQYF. The CDR3 bases are TGTGCCAGCAGCCTGACTAGCGGGGGCGGCACAGATACGCAGTATTTT. This chain connects TRBV7-3 to TRBJ2-3, with 12 bases lining up with TRBD2. Trimming cost V 5 bases and J 1 base; bases outside gene matches: 4. This CDR3 comprises 16 residues. Germline V gives CDR1 SGHTA, CDR2 FQGTGA.

This clone was seen a single time. The CDR3 DNA follows: TGTGCCAGCAGCCTCCGGGGGGGGGCCCAGAACACTGAAGCTTTCTTT. Encoded protein: CASSLRGGAQNTEAFF. The rearrangement joins TRBV21-1 to TRBJ1-1. TRBV21-1 is listed as a pseudogene. The CDR3 consists of 16 residues.

This clone was counted between two and nine times. The genes are TRBV30 and TRBJ1-1; D is undetermined. V shed 2 bases and J shed 1 base, with 17 bases lying between them. The CDR3 contains 16 residues. CDR1 is GTSNPN and CDR2 is SVGIG in the germline V gene (reference sequence). This chain's CDR3 is CAWSHLLGRQNTEAFF. In DNA, the CDR3 is TGTGCCTGGAGTCATCTCCTCGGGAGACAGAACACTGAAGCTTTCTTT.

The chain employs TRBV15 and TRBJ2-3, with 7 positions matching TRBD1. Trimming took 0 bases from V and 0 from J; bases not matched to a gene: 0. Germline V gene data show CDR1 as LNHNV and CDR2 as YYDKDF (reference sequence). The CDR3 runs 15 residues. CDR3 nucleotides: TGTGCCACCAGCAGAGAGGGACAGAGCACAGATACGCAGTATTTT. Its translation: CATSREGQSTDTQYF.

The chain combines TRBV14 with TRBJ2-7; D not certain. V was pared by 3 bases and J by 1 base, with 4 bases between. The CDR3 has 12 residues. Germline CDR1 is SGHDN and CDR2 is FVKESK. In DNA form, the CDR3 reads TGTGCCAGCAGCCACAGGTCCTACGAGCAGTACTTC. Residues: CASSHRSYEQYF.

The chain links TRBV6-5 to TRBJ1-2; TRBD1 might be the D (5 bases). Trimming left V 5 bases short and J 2 bases short, with 15 bases between. This CDR3 contains 15 residues. In germline, CDR1 is MNHEY, CDR2 SVGAGI. The CDR3: CASSPVGAGNYGYTF. In DNA form, the CDR3 reads TGTGCCAGCAGTCCGGTTGGAGCAGGGAACTATGGCTACACCTTC.

V and J are TRBV7-2 and TRBJ2-1; 11 bases are a match to TRBD2. J was trimmed by 4 bases and V by 2 bases; bases with no gene match: 1. This CDR3 comprises 15 residues. The germline CDR1 and CDR2 sequences are SGHTA and FQGNSA. The CDR3 nucleotides are TGTGCCAGCAGCTTACTAGCGGGGGGATACAATGAGCAGTTCTTC. Protein product: CASSLLAGGYNEQFF.

V and J are TRBV6-2 or TRBV6-3 and TRBJ2-7; TRBD2 matches at 13 bases. This CDR3 comprises 17 residues. Per the germline V gene, CDR1 is MNHEY and CDR2 is SVGEGT. The trim removed 5 bases at V and 6 bases at J, leaving 13 bases unmatched. The CDR3 loop reads CASSPRPRLAGGLEQYF. CDR3 coding DNA: TGTGCCAGCAGTCCCCGTCCCAGACTAGCGGGGGGCCTCGAGCAGTACTTC.

This rearrangement joins TRBV19 to TRBJ2-1; 8 bases are shared with TRBD1. Trimming removed 4 bases from V and 5 bases from J; junction bases left unmatched: 10. The CDR3 contains 16 residues. CDR1 and CDR2 (germline): LNHDA, SQIVND (reference sequence). The CDR3 nucleotides are TGTGCCAGTAGTAGGGGGGACAGGATCGGACACAATGAGCAGTTCTTC. Translated: CASSRGDRIGHNEQFF.

This clone came up a few times. This sequence joins TRBV7-3 and TRBJ1-2, with D uncertain. V was clipped by 5 bases and J by 0 bases, with 16 bases between them. In germline, CDR1 is SGHTA, CDR2 FQGTGA. The CDR3 is 16 residues long. The CDR3 region is CASSPEAILANYGYTF. The CDR3 nucleotides are TGTGCCAGCAGCCCCGAGGCCATCCTAGCTAACTATGGCTACACCTTC.

This clone was recorded a few times. V and J are TRBV30 and TRBJ2-5, with 8 bases identical to TRBD2. Germline assignment: CDR1 GTSNPN and CDR2 SVGIG (reference sequence). The CDR3 runs 13 residues. Trimming cost V 8 bases and J 2 bases; bases outside gene matches: 7. The CDR3 DNA reads as TGTGCCCTGAAACGGGGGGGTCAAGAGACCCAGTACTTC. It encodes CALKRGGQETQYF.

This chain connects TRBV7-9 to TRBJ2-1, with 10 bases fitting TRBD2. With V trimmed by 1 base and J by 9 bases, 12 bases remained unmatched. The CDR3 consists of 17 residues. CDR1 and CDR2 (germline): SEHNR, FQNEAQ (reference sequence). This CDR3 is CASSLGIAGGPTGEQFF. CDR3 bases: TGTGCCAGCAGCTTAGGAATAGCGGGGGGCCCGACCGGTGAGCAGTTCTTC.

This chain links TRBV10-2 with TRBJ2-5; 8 nucleotides match TRBD1. V trimming: 6 bases; J trimming: 4 bases; junction bases outside the gene matches: 10. CDR1 is WSHSY, CDR2 SAAADI, per germline. This CDR3 has 15 residues. The CDR3 nucleotides are TGCGCCAGCAGCCCCGACAGGGGTGAGGGAGAGACCCAGTACTTC. This gives the protein CASSPDRGEGETQYF.

This chain connects TRBV4-1 to TRBJ2-5; TRBD2 matches 8 bases. The V and J ends lost 2 bases and 5 bases, in that order; junction bases with no gene match: 10. This CDR3 contains 16 residues. Germline lookup yields CDR1 MGHRA and CDR2 YSYEKL. In DNA form, the CDR3 reads TGCGCCAGCAGCCAATACGCTAGCGGGCTGGGGGAGACCCAGTACTTC. It translates to CASSQYASGLGETQYF.

V is TRBV12-3 or TRBV12-4 and J is TRBJ1-2, with D uncertain. This CDR3 spans 13 amino acids. V shed 6 bases and J shed 8 bases, with 16 bases lying between them. DNA of the CDR3: TGTGCCAGCAGAAGACATGGGGAGGTCGGCTACACCTTC. Amino acid sequence: CASRRHGEVGYTF.

The chain recombines TRBV3-1 (or the pseudogene TRBV3-2) with TRBJ1-2, with TRBD1 as a possible D gene (6 bases). Trimming pared 1 base from V and 8 bases from J, leaving 11 bases between. Germline V gene data show CDR1 as LGHDT and CDR2 as YNNKEL (reference sequence). This CDR3 region has 13 residues. CDR3 sequence: CASSQVQGQGYTF. The CDR3 DNA reads as TGTGCCAGCAGCCAAGTGCAGGGGCAAGGCTACACCTTC.

The chain links TRBV25-1 to TRBJ2-7, with no clear D. The length of the CDR3 is 12 residues. The V end was cut by 9 bases, the J end by 0 bases, with 9 bases between. Germline loops: CDR1 MGHDK, CDR2 SYGVNS. The CDR3 sequence: CASSRSSYEQYF. As DNA, the CDR3 is TGTGCCAGTTCACGGAGCTCCTACGAGCAGTACTTC.

This clone was detected only a few times. The chain recombines TRBV2 with TRBJ1-1, with D possibly matching TRBD1 (6 bases). V lost 4 bases and J lost 4, with 13 bases in between. Germline-derived CDR1 and CDR2 are SNHLY and FYNNEI. The CDR3 has 14 amino acids. The CDR3 sequence: CASSALRGGTEAFF. The CDR3, as DNA: TGTGCCAGCAGTGCCCTAAGGGGGGGCACTGAAGCTTTCTTT.

This clone was seen just once. The chain links TRBV10-3 to TRBJ1-5; tentative D call: TRBD1 (5 bases). Germline V gives CDR1 ENHRY, CDR2 SYGVKD. The CDR3 totals 15 residues. V was clipped by 4 bases and J by 14 bases, with 24 bases between them. The CDR3: CAISGGDAGDSPKHF. The DNA for the CDR3 is TGTGCCATCAGTGGGGGGGACGCGGGGGATAGCCCCAAGCATTTT.

The rearrangement links TRBV7-9 to TRBJ2-7; 11 bases line up with TRBD1. CDR1 is SEHNR and CDR2 is FQNEAQ in the germline V gene (reference sequence). CDR3 length: 19 residues. J was trimmed by 1 base and V by 0 bases; bases with no gene match: 11. The CDR3 loop reads CASSLARTGGASSSYEQYF. The CDR3 DNA follows: TGTGCCAGCAGCTTAGCAAGGACAGGGGGCGCGTCGTCATCCTACGAGCAGTACTTC.

V gene TRBV15 combines with J gene TRBJ1-1; 9 bases match TRBD1. The CDR3 totals 13 residues. The V gene end was trimmed by 6 bases and the J gene end by 4 bases; junction bases not matched to a gene: 3. CDR1 LNHNV and CDR2 YYDKDF come from the germline V gene (reference sequence). The CDR3 region is CATRATGGTEAFF. The CDR3 nucleotides are TGTGCCACCAGGGCGACAGGGGGCACTGAAGCTTTCTTT.

The chain joins TRBV7-9 to TRBJ1-2; D is perhaps TRBD1 (6 bases). The CDR3 length is 14 residues. V gave up 5 bases and J gave up 2 bases, with 12 bases separating them. Germline-derived CDR1 and CDR2 are SEHNR and FQNEAQ (reference sequence). CDR3 nucleotides: TGTGCCAGCAGCGCCGAACAGGGAAACTATGGCTACACCTTC. Amino acids: CASSAEQGNYGYTF.

This chain uses TRBV6-5 with TRBJ1-4; TRBD1 matches 8 bases. Germline V gives CDR1 MNHEY, CDR2 SVGAGI. The V and J ends lost 9 bases and 0 bases, in that order; junction bases with no gene match: 0. The CDR3 length is 13 residues. The CDR3 bases are TGTGCCAGACAGGGGGCAACTAATGAAAAACTGTTTTTT. Translated, it gives CARQGATNEKLFF.

This clone was picked up a small number of times. The gene calls are TRBV5-1 and TRBJ1-2; D is ambiguous. The length of the CDR3 is 14 residues. From germline, CDR1 is SGHRS and CDR2 YFSETQ. V lost 1 base and J lost 7, with 14 bases in between. The CDR3 DNA reads as TGCGCCAGCAGCTTGTTCGGGGAATCGGTTGGCTACACCTTC. It encodes CASSLFGESVGYTF.

The rearrangement uses TRBV30 and TRBJ1-2; D perhaps matches TRBD1 (5 bases). Per the germline V gene, CDR1 is GTSNPN and CDR2 is SVGIG (reference sequence). The CDR3 is 14 residues long. V shed 4 bases and J shed 1 base, with 13 bases lying between them. The CDR3 is CAWIGRGLNYGYTF. The CDR3, as DNA: TGTGCCTGGATAGGAAGGGGACTTAACTATGGCTACACCTTC.